This TCR beta chain was obtained from a study of T cell responses to AZD1222 COVID-19 vaccine. Regarding this clone: Antigen specificity is unknown.

Study-wide findings and caveats: Clonal diversity was possibly underestimated, and the donors were mostly white British, with more females. Recipients of two AZD1222 doses showed rising Spike-specific TCR breadth and depth. Of the AZD1222 recipients, only 5 to 7 were seropositive at baseline. Distributed over spike, vaccine-associated CD4 TCRs predominated at 160-218 and 743-854.

Trimming took off 6 bases at V and 4 bases at J, with 21 bases between the two ends. Germline V gene lookup returns CDR1 MNHNY and CDR2 SVGAGI (reference sequence). The CDR3 has 16 amino acids. Profiled with immunoSEQ multiplex PCR; TCRdb holds only in-frame clones, not every one. Seen here are roughly 190,000 clones, 85% to 95% observed once, and the top ten hold approximately 1.4%. Source: peripheral blood, taken on day 0 of AZD1222 vaccination. The origin of this receptor is an adult in good health. The V gene is TRBV6-6, the J gene TRBJ2-5; D is perhaps TRBD2 (7 bases). The CDR3 sequence is CASSPRGGGGGETQYF. Written as DNA, the CDR3 is TGTGCCAGCAGCCCGCGCGGGGGCGGGGGAGGAGAGACCCAGTACTTC.